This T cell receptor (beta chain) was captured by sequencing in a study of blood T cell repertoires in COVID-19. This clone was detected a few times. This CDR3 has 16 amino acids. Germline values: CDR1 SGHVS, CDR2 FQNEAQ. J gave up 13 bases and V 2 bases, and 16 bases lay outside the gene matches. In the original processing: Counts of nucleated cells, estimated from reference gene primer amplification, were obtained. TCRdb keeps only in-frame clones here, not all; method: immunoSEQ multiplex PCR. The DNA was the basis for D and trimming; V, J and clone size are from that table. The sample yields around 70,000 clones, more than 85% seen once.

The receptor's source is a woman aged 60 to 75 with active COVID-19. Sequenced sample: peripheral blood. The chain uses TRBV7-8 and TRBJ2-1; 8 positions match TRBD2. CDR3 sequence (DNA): TGTGCCAGCAGCTTATCGGGTAGCGGGGATGCCCTCTCCCAGTTCTTC. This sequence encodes CASSLSGSGDALSQFF.